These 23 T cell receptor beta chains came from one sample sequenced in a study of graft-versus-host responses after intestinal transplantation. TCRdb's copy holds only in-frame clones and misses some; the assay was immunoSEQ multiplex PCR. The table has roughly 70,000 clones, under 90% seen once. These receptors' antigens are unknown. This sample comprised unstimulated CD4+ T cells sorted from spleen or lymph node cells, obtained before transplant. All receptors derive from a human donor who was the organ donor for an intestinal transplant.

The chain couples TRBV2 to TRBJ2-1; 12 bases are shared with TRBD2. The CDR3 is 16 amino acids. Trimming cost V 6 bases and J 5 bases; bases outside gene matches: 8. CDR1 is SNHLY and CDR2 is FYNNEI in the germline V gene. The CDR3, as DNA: TGTGCCAGCAGGGCCGGACTAGCGGGGTTCGACAATGAGCAGTTCTTC. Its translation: CASRAGLAGFDNEQFF.

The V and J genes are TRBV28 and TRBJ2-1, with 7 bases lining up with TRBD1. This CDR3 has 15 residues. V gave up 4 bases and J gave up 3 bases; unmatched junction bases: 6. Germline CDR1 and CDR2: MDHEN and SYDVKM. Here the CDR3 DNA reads TGTGCCAGCAGTTCGGGACAGTCAAACTACAATGAGCAGTTCTTC. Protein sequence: CASSSGQSNYNEQFF.

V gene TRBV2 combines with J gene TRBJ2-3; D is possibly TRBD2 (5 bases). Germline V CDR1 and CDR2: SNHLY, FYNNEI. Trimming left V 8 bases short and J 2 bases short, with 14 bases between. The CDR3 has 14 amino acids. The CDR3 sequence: CASLGERPTDTQYF. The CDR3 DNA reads TGTGCCAGCCTCGGGGAGCGCCCCACAGATACGCAGTATTTT.

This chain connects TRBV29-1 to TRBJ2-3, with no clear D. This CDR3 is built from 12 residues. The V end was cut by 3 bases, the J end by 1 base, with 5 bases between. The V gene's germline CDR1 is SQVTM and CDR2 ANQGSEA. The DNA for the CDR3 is TGCAGCGTTGAGGCAGGCACAGATACGCAGTATTTT. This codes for CSVEAGTDTQYF.

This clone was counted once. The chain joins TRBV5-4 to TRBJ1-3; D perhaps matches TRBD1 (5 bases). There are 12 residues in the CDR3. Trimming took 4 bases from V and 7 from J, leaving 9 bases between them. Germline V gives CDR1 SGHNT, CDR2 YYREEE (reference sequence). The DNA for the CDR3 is TGTGCCAGCAGCACAGGACCTAACACCATATATTTT. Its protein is CASSTGPNTIYF. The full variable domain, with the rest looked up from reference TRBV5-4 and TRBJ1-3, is ETGVTQSPTHLIKTRGQQVTLRCSSQSGHNTVSWYQQALGQGPQFIFQYYREEENGRGNFPPRFSGLQFPNYSSELNVNALELDDSALYLCASSTGPNTIYFGEGSWLTVV.

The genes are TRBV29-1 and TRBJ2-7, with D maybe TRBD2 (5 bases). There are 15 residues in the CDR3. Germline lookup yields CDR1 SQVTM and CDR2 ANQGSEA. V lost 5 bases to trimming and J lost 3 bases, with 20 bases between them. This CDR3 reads CSVRTGPTNNYEQYV. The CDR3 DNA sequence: TGCAGCGTTCGGACCGGTCCGACTAACAACTACGAGCAGTACGTC.

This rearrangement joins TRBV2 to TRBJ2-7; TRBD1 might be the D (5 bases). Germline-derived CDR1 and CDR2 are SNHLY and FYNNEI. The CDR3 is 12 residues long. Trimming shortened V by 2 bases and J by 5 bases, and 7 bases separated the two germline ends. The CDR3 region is CASSEQGDEQYV. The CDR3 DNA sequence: TGTGCCAGCAGTGAACAGGGTGACGAGCAGTACGTC.

CDR3 nucleotide sequence: TGCGCCAGCAGCTTATCCGGGACAGAGCGAGATACGCAGTATTTT. Protein: CASSLSGTERDTQYF. The J gene is TRBJ2-3, the V gene TRBV5-1, with 7 bases aligning to TRBD1. The germline CDR1 and CDR2 sequences are SGHRS and YFSETQ. The CDR3 consists of 15 residues. The trim removed 2 bases at V and 5 bases at J, leaving 8 bases unmatched.

CDR3: CASSLWTSGVDEQYV. CDR3 sequence (DNA): TGCGCCAGCAGCCTCTGGACTAGCGGGGTAGACGAGCAGTACGTC. J is TRBJ2-7 and V is TRBV5-1, with TRBD2 identical over 12 bases. The CDR3 covers 15 residues. Germline V gives CDR1 SGHRS, CDR2 YFSETQ. Trimming took 4 bases from V and 5 from J; bases not matched to a gene: 7.

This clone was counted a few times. The chain's CDR3 is CASSPGGFQNLGELFF. As DNA, the CDR3 is TGTGCCAGCAGCCCCGGGGGATTTCAGAACCTCGGGGAGCTGTTTTTT. The chain recombines TRBV2 with TRBJ2-2, with a weak D call TRBD2 (6 bases). V lost 6 bases and J lost 7, with 21 bases in between. The CDR3 length is 16 residues. Germline V gene sequence: CDR1 SNHLY, CDR2 FYNNEI.

CDR3 region: CASSRDRGGNQPQHF. The CDR3 DNA sequence: TGTGCCAGCAGTAGGGACAGGGGCGGCAATCAGCCCCAGCATTTT. The J gene is TRBJ1-5, the V gene TRBV2; 10 nucleotides align to TRBD1. With V trimmed by 5 bases and J by 2 bases, 3 bases remained unmatched. Germline CDR1 reads SNHLY; CDR2 reads FYNNEI. CDR3 length equals 15 residues. The full variable domain, its missing parts supplied by reference TRBV2 and TRBJ1-5, is EPEVTQTPSHQVTQMGQEVILRCVPISNHLYFYWYRQILGQKVEFLVSFYNNEISEKSEIFDDQFSVERPDGSNFTLKIRSTKLEDSAMYFCASSRDRGGNQPQHFGDGTRLSIL.

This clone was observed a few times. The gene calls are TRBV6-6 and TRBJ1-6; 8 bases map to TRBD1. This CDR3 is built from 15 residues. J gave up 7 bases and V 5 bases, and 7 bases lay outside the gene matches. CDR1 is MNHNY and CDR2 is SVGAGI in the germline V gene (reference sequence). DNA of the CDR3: TGTGCCAGCAGTGTAATACAGGGGGAAAATTCACCCCTCCACTTT. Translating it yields CASSVIQGENSPLHF.

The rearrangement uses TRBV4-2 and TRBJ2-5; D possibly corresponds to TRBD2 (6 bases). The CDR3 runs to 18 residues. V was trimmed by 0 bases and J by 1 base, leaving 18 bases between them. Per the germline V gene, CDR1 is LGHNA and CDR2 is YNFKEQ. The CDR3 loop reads CASSQDKDVGGFQETQYF. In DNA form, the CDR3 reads TGTGCCAGCAGCCAAGATAAGGATGTGGGGGGATTCCAAGAGACCCAGTACTTC.

CDR3: CASSLGPGLAHEQFF. The CDR3 coding sequence is TGTGCCAGCAGTTTGGGGCCGGGACTAGCACATGAGCAGTTCTTC. The chain uses TRBV28 and TRBJ2-1, with 9 bases identical to TRBD2. Unmatched junction bases numbered 8, after V lost 3 bases and J lost 8 bases. The V gene's germline CDR1 is MDHEN and CDR2 SYDVKM. The CDR3 extends over 15 amino acids.

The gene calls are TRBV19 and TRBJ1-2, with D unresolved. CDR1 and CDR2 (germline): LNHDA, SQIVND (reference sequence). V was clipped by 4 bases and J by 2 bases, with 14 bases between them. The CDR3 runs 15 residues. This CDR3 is CASSNSAGANYGYTF. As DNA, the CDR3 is TGTGCCAGTAGTAATTCGGCAGGTGCGAACTATGGCTACACCTTC.

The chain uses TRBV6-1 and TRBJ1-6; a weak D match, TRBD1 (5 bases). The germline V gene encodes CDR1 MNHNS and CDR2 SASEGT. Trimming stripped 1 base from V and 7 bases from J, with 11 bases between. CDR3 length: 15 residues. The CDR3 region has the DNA TGTGCCAGCAGTGAAGTAGTCGGGGGAAATTCACCCCTCCACTTT. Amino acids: CASSEVVGGNSPLHF.

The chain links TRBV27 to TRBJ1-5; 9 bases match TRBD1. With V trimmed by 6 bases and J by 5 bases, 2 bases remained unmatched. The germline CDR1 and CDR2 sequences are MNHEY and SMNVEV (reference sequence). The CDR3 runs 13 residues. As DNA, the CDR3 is TGTGCCAGCAGGAGACAGGGGGATCAGCCCCAGCATTTT. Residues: CASRRQGDQPQHF.

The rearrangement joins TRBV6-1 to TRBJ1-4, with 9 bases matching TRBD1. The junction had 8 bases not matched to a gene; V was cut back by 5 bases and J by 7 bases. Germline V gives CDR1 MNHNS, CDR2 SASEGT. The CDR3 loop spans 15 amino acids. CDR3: CASSSTTGGGEKLFF. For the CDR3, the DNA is TGTGCCAGCAGTTCTACGACAGGGGGAGGTGAAAAACTGTTTTTT.

The CDR3 region has the DNA TGCGCCAGCGGGGGAGGGGTGGCATATGCAAACACCATATATTTT. Translating gives CASGGGVAYANTIYF. The chain couples TRBV10-1 to TRBJ1-3; the D gene is possibly TRBD1 (5 bases). Trimming took 8 bases from V and 6 from J, leaving 20 bases between them. Germline CDR1 and CDR2: WNHNN and SYGVQD (reference sequence). The CDR3 is made up of 15 amino acids.

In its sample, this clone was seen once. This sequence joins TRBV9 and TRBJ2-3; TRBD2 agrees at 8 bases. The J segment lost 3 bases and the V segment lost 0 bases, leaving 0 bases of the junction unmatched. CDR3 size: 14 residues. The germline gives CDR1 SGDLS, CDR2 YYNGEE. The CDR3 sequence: CASSVGLATDTQYF. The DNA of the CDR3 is TGTGCCAGCAGCGTAGGACTAGCGACAGATACGCAGTATTTT.

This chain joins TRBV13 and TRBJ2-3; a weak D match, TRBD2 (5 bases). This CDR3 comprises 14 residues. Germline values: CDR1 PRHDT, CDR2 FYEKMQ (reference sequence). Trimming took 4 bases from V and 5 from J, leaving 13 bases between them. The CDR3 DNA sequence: TGTGCCAGCAGCTCTTATGTAGCGATAGATACGCAGTATTTT. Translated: CASSSYVAIDTQYF.

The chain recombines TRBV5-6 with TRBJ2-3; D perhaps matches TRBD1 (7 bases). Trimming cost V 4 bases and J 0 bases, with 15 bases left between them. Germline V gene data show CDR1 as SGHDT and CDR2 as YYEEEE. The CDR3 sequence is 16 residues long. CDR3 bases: TGTGCCAGCAGCGGGTTCAGGGGGGTCAGCACAGATACGCAGTATTTT. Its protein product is CASSGFRGVSTDTQYF.

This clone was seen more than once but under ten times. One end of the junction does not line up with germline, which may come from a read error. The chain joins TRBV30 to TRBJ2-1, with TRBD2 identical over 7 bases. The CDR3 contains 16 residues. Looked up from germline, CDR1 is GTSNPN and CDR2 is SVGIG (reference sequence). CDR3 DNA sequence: TGTGCCTGGAGTCGCTTGGGACTAAGTTCCTTCAATGAGCAGTTCTTC. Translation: CAWSRLGLSSFNEQFF.